Presented here are 18 T cell receptor beta chains from one specimen sequenced in a study of T cells expressing NK-cell markers. TCRdb reanalyzed the 5' RACE reads, giving one entry per CDR3 protein sequence and no DNA. This sample's table has about 380,000 distinct CDR3 sequences. Sequenced material: blood T cells: a sorted CD56 or NKG2C T cell subset, CD4+ or CD8+ T cells, or bulk PBMC T cells (not recorded which). Receptors originate from a man aged 18 to 69 in good health.

The chain combines TRBV28 with TRBJ2-4. This CDR3 contains 16 residues. From germline, CDR1 is MDHEN and CDR2 SYDVKM. The CDR3 protein is CASSPGILLAKNIQYF.

CDR3 loop: CASSYFREGTDTQYF. V and J are TRBV6-5 and TRBJ2-3; the D gene TCRdb calls, TRBD2, cannot be checked with no DNA. This CDR3 contains 15 residues. Germline assignment: CDR1 MNHEY and CDR2 SVGAGI.

This sequence joins TRBV5-1 and TRBJ2-1; as DNA is missing, the TRBD2 call by TCRdb cannot be tested. Germline CDR1 reads SGHRS; CDR2 reads YFSETQ. This CDR3 comprises 16 residues. CDR3 in amino acids: CASSFTASGGQYEQFF.

This chain uses TRBV2 with TRBJ1-1. This CDR3 region has 14 residues. Looked up from germline, CDR1 is SNHLY and CDR2 is FYNNEI. The CDR3 here is CASRRGLTYTEAFF.

This rearrangement joins TRBV20-1 to TRBJ1-2; TCRdb's D call of TRBD1 is untestable without DNA. CDR1 and CDR2 (germline): DFQATT, SNEGSKA (reference sequence). The CDR3 contains 15 residues. This CDR3 is CSASEEAGKGYGYTF.

The chain recombines TRBV3-1 with TRBJ1-4; TCRdb lists TRBD1, though no DNA is available to test this call. The germline CDR1 and CDR2 sequences are LGHDT and YNNKEL (reference sequence). The CDR3 has 16 residues. The CDR3 protein is CASSLFGQGFNEKLFF.

The rearrangement uses TRBV6-1 and TRBJ2-7. The CDR3 length is 13 residues. Germline V gives CDR1 MNHNS, CDR2 SASEGT. The CDR3 protein is CASSETAAYEQYF.

V and J are TRBV5-1 and TRBJ2-1; TCRdb selects TRBD1, and the lack of DNA leaves this call unchecked. Germline V CDR1 and CDR2: SGHRS, YFSETQ. The CDR3 spans 16 residues. This chain's CDR3 is CASSLEGEISYNEQFF.

The chain recombines TRBV5-5 with TRBJ1-5; the TRBD1 assignment by TCRdb is unverifiable without DNA. This CDR3 comprises 15 residues. Germline V lookup: CDR1 SGHKS, CDR2 YYEKEE (reference sequence). The CDR3 loop reads CASSLGDRGNQPQHF.

The chain uses TRBV5-1 and TRBJ2-1; TCRdb's assignment of TRBD2 cannot be checked, as there is no DNA. Germline lookup yields CDR1 SGHRS and CDR2 YFSETQ. The CDR3 sequence is 15 residues long. CDR3: CASSLAGTQDNEQFF.

The rearrangement joins TRBV5-1 to TRBJ1-1; without DNA, the TCRdb call of TRBD1 cannot be checked. This CDR3 has 14 amino acids. Per germline, CDR1 SGHRS and CDR2 YFSETQ. The CDR3: CASSQQGKNTEAFF.

The V gene is TRBV3-1, the J gene TRBJ2-3; TCRdb names TRBD1, which stays unverified in the absence of DNA. Germline CDR1 and CDR2: LGHDT and YNNKEL (reference sequence). CDR3 length: 15 residues. The CDR3 sequence: CASSQGQGSTDTQYF.

This chain links TRBV5-1 with TRBJ2-1; TCRdb's D call of TRBD2 is untestable without DNA. The CDR3 runs 15 residues. CDR1 is SGHRS, CDR2 YFSETQ, per germline. The CDR3 here is CASSLAAGLYNEQFF.

The chain joins TRBV11-2 to TRBJ1-4; there is no DNA to check the TCRdb D call of TRBD1. This CDR3 has 18 amino acids. Germline V gives CDR1 SGHAT, CDR2 FQNNGV. This CDR3 is CASSFRPGTGATNEKLFF.

The V call is TRBV7-6, the J call TRBJ2-7; the TRBD1 assignment by TCRdb is unverifiable without DNA. This CDR3 has 15 residues. From germline, CDR1 is SGHVS and CDR2 FNYEAQ. CDR3 residues: CASSFRGGDDYEQYF.

The genes are TRBV6-1 and TRBJ1-2; TCRdb designates TRBD1, a call that cannot be tested without DNA. CDR1 is MNHNS, CDR2 SASEGT, per germline. This CDR3 region has 15 residues. CDR3 loop: CASSGGRTGGAGYTF.

This chain connects TRBV6-1 to TRBJ2-1; TCRdb designates TRBD2, a call that cannot be tested without DNA. The CDR3 totals 17 residues. Germline values: CDR1 MNHNS, CDR2 SASEGT. The CDR3 spells CASSEVFSGGSYNEQFF.

The chain carries TRBV7-9 and TRBJ2-3; no DNA is available, so the TRBD1 call from TCRdb remains unchecked. Germline V gene lookup returns CDR1 SEHNR and CDR2 FQNEAQ (reference sequence). This CDR3 is built from 15 residues. This CDR3 reads CASSLGNRWADTQYF.